Here is one TCR beta chain with its context. What it binds is unknown. The data originate from a study of T cell responses to AZD1222 COVID-19 vaccine. Findings of the study overall: Donors were chiefly white British, with a greater number of females, and clonal diversity was perhaps underestimated.

Clones were sequenced by immunoSEQ multiplex PCR, and TCRdb holds only the in-frame ones, with some missing. The table has approximately 85,000 clones, just over 85% seen once; the top ten hold roughly 6%. Germline assignment: CDR1 MNHEY and CDR2 SVGAGI. The V gene lost 4 bases and the J gene lost 0 bases, with 13 bases spanning the gap. CDR3 length: 15 amino acids. The chain joins TRBV6-5 to TRBJ2-7; the D gene is possibly TRBD1 (5 bases). This sequence was found in an adult in good health. Sequencing used peripheral blood, obtained on day 0 of AZD1222 vaccination. The DNA for the CDR3 is TGTGCCAGCAGTTTGTCCGGACACCCCTCCTACGAGCAGTACTTC. It yields the protein CASSLSGHPSYEQYF.